The 11 T cell receptor beta chains in this list originate from one sample, sequenced in a study of blood T cell repertoires in COVID-19 (dated by TCRdb to 2020 to 2022). The protocol used for the library was the immunoSEQ multiplex PCR assay. This immuneACCESS table, as held by TCRdb, lists in-frame sequences with V and J called but not all clones. Of the missing ones, under half trace to an unresolved V gene in checked studies; the others have no known cause. For this sample the table gives 150,000 or so clones, of which roughly 83% were detected only once. The ten largest make up roughly 5.6% of the sample. The sequenced material came from PBMCs or T cells enriched from blood (not recorded which). Every receptor here comes from a man between 65 and 85 years old who had been exposed to COVID-19.

This chain links TRBV6-6 with TRBJ2-6; D is possibly TRBD1 (6 bases). With 5 bases removed from V and 0 bases from J, the gap between germline ends came to 14 bases. The CDR3 extends over 17 amino acids. Germline V lookup: CDR1 MNHNY, CDR2 SVGAGI (reference sequence). The CDR3: CASSPDRQGSGANVLTF. The CDR3 DNA follows: TGTGCCAGCAGTCCGGACAGACAAGGCTCTGGGGCCAACGTCCTGACTTTC.

The rearrangement joins TRBV19 to TRBJ2-5; 10 bases match TRBD2. Unmatched junction bases numbered 2, after V lost 3 bases and J lost 1 base. Germline CDR1 is LNHDA and CDR2 is SQIVND (reference sequence). The CDR3 sequence is 15 residues long. CDR3 amino acids: CASSMIAGGQETQYF. For the CDR3, the DNA is TGTGCCAGTAGTATGATAGCGGGAGGCCAAGAGACCCAGTACTTC.

V usage is TRBV7-3 and J usage is TRBJ2-3; D possibly corresponds to TRBD2 (6 bases). This CDR3 is built from 16 residues. Per germline, CDR1 SGHTA and CDR2 FQGTGA. The V end lost 3 bases, the J end lost 1 base, and 14 bases lay between the germline ends. The CDR3 reads CASSFNPGLRTDTQYF. The CDR3 DNA reads as TGTGCCAGCAGCTTTAATCCGGGACTCCGCACAGATACGCAGTATTTT.

This clone was seen a single time. The J gene is TRBJ1-2, the V gene TRBV7-9, with unresolved D. The V and J ends lost 0 bases and 4 bases respectively, with 12 bases between them. Germline V gene data show CDR1 as SEHNR and CDR2 as FQNEAQ (reference sequence). CDR3 length: 15 amino acids. The CDR3 DNA is TGTGCCAGCAGCTTAGCGTTTCAGATTGTCTATGGCTACACCTTC. Its translation: CASSLAFQIVYGYTF.

The gene calls are TRBV4-3 and TRBJ2-5, with 9 positions matching TRBD2. J lost 5 bases, V lost 2 bases, and 6 bases had no gene match. Per germline, CDR1 LGHNA and CDR2 YSLEER. CDR3 length: 15 residues. The DNA for the CDR3 is TGCGCCAGCAGCCAATTTCTAGCGGGAATGGAGACCCAGTACTTC. Translation gives CASSQFLAGMETQYF.

The chain is built from TRBV6-1 and TRBJ2-7; a weak D match, TRBD1 (5 bases). V shed 3 bases and J shed 9 bases, with 12 bases lying between them. CDR1 and CDR2 from the germline V gene are MNHNS and SASEGT. The CDR3 length is 12 residues. CDR3 protein: CASSEIQGGQYF. CDR3 bases: TGTGCCAGCAGTGAGATCCAGGGCGGGCAGTACTTC.

The chain carries TRBV29-1 and TRBJ2-1; D is possibly TRBD1 (6 bases). The germline CDR1 and CDR2 sequences are SQVTM and ANQGSEA. The CDR3 loop spans 14 amino acids. V shed 1 base and J shed 3 bases, with 10 bases lying between them. CDR3 protein: CSVEGQVDYNEQFF. The CDR3 nucleotides are TGCAGCGTTGAAGGACAGGTCGACTACAATGAGCAGTTCTTC.

The rearrangement links TRBV7-2 to TRBJ1-5, with TRBD1 as a possible D gene (6 bases). Trimming cost V 2 bases and J 2 bases, with 10 bases left between them. The CDR3 has 15 residues. Germline values: CDR1 SGHTA, CDR2 FQGNSA. The CDR3 is CASSLNRAGNQPQHF. CDR3 DNA sequence: TGTGCCAGCAGCTTAAACAGGGCCGGCAATCAGCCCCAGCATTTT.

The rearrangement uses TRBV19 and TRBJ1-1; 8 nucleotides align to TRBD1. V shed 5 bases and J 1 base; nucleotides not matched to a gene: 6. This CDR3 comprises 15 residues. Germline-derived CDR1 and CDR2 are LNHDA and SQIVND (reference sequence). The CDR3, as DNA: TGTGCCAGTAGTGCCGCCGGGACAGGGAACACTGAAGCTTTCTTT. It encodes CASSAAGTGNTEAFF. Variable domain in full (rest from reference TRBV19 and TRBJ1-1): DGGITQSPKYLFRKEGQNVTLSCEQNLNHDAMYWYRQDPGQGLRLIYYSQIVNDFQKGDIAEGYSVSREKKESFPLTVTSAQKNPTAFYLCASSAAGTGNTEAFFGQGTRLTVV.

The V and J genes are TRBV4-2 and TRBJ1-2; 7 bases match TRBD1. There are 14 residues in the CDR3. Germline CDR1 reads LGHNA; CDR2 reads YNFKEQ. After removal of 0 bases from V and 4 bases from J, the junction contained 2 bases not matched to a gene. The CDR3 protein is CASSQERTGYGYTF. The CDR3 DNA follows: TGTGCCAGCAGCCAAGAACGGACAGGCTATGGCTACACCTTC.

This clone came up once. This chain joins TRBV20-1 and TRBJ2-2; the match to TRBD1 covers 7 bases. CDR3 length: 16 residues. Germline V lookup: CDR1 DFQATT, CDR2 SNEGSKA (reference sequence). V trimming: 3 bases; J trimming: 4 bases; junction bases outside the gene matches: 11. The CDR3 loop is CSASKYRGKATGELFF. CDR3 coding DNA: TGCAGTGCTAGTAAGTACAGGGGAAAGGCCACCGGGGAGCTGTTTTTT.